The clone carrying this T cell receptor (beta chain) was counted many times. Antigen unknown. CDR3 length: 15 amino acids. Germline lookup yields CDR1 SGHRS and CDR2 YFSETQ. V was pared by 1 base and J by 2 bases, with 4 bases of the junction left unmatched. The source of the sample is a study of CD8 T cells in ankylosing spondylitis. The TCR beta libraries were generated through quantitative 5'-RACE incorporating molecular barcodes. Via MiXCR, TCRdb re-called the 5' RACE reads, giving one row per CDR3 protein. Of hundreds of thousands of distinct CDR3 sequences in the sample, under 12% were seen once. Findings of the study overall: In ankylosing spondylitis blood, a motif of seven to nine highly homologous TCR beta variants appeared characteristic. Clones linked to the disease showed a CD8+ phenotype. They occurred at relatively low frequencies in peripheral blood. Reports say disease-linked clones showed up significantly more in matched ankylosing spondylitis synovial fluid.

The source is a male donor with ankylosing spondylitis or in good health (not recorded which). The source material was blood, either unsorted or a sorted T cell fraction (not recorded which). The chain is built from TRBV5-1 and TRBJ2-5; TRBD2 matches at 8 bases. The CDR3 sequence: CASSLIGGDQETQYF. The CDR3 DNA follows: TGCGCCAGCAGCTTGATCGGGGGGGATCAAGAGACCCAGTACTTC.